Listed below are T cell receptor beta chains from one sample, sequenced in a study of blood T cell repertoires in COVID-19. Repertoires were generated with immunoSEQ multiplex PCR, while TCRdb's copy carries only in-frame clones and drops some. Of more than 300,000 clones in the sample, 90% are singletons; the top ten hold 1%. Sequencing was done on a sample of peripheral blood. The source is a woman in her thirties or forties with COVID-19, enrolled during active disease. CDR3s include the opening cysteine and the closing phenylalanine or tryptophan. Fields, in order: D gene, J gene, V gene, clone size, CDR3 DNA, CDR3 protein. A D gene is named only where the DNA matches it firmly. A row's size may be missing; if present it is once, few, many or a size class.

d_gene: TRBD1; j_gene: TRBJ2-5; v_gene: TRBV30; abundance: -; CDR3nt: TGTGCCTGGAGTCTTGGAACGGGACAGGGGGCTTGGGGGACCCAGTACTTC; CDR3aa: CAWSLGTGQGAWGTQYF
d_gene: -; j_gene: TRBJ1-6; v_gene: TRBV5-4; abundance: -; CDR3nt: TGTGCCAGCAGCCTGATCGGCAGGGTAAATTCACCCCTCCACTTT; CDR3aa: CASSLIGRVNSPLHF
d_gene: -; j_gene: TRBJ1-1; v_gene: TRBV7-9; abundance: -; CDR3nt: TGTGCCAGCAGCCACGAGTTTTCTGAAGCTTTCTTT; CDR3aa: CASSHEFSEAFF
d_gene: TRBD1; j_gene: TRBJ1-5; v_gene: TRBV6-2/TRBV6-3; abundance: many; CDR3nt: TGTGCCAGCAGTTACGTGACAGGGGGCCTTTATAGCAATCAGCCCCAGCATTTT; CDR3aa: CASSYVTGGLYSNQPQHF
d_gene: -; j_gene: TRBJ2-3; v_gene: TRBV3-1/TRBV3-2; abundance: -; CDR3nt: TGTGCCAGCAGCCAAGTGGGGAGCGGTAGCACAGATACGCAGTATTTT; CDR3aa: CASSQVGSGSTDTQYF
d_gene: -; j_gene: TRBJ2-5; v_gene: TRBV24-1; abundance: -; CDR3nt: TGTGCCACCGGCGGGTCACCCGGACGGCAGGAGACCCAGTACTTC; CDR3aa: CATGGSPGRQETQYF
d_gene: TRBD2; j_gene: TRBJ2-3; v_gene: TRBV19; abundance: -; CDR3nt: TGTGCCAGTAGTATCGGGGGGGGCACAGATACGCAGTATTTT; CDR3aa: CASSIGGGTDTQYF
d_gene: -; j_gene: TRBJ1-4; v_gene: TRBV28; abundance: -; CDR3nt: TGTGCCAGCAGTCCCCCTAGCGGGTACCTCGAAAAACTGTTTTTT; CDR3aa: CASSPPSGYLEKLFF
d_gene: -; j_gene: TRBJ2-6; v_gene: TRBV6-4; abundance: -; CDR3nt: TGTGCCAGCAGTGACTCCAACTCTGGGGCCAACGTCCTGACTTTC; CDR3aa: CASSDSNSGANVLTF
d_gene: -; j_gene: TRBJ1-1; v_gene: TRBV7-3; abundance: -; CDR3nt: TGTGCCAGCAGCTCGCTAACAGGGAGTGCTGAAGCTTTCTTT; CDR3aa: CASSSLTGSAEAFF
d_gene: -; j_gene: TRBJ2-3; v_gene: TRBV9; abundance: -; CDR3nt: TGTGCCAGCAGCGTAGTGGGAGCGGATACGCAGTATTTT; CDR3aa: CASSVVGADTQYF
d_gene: -; j_gene: TRBJ2-1; v_gene: TRBV2; abundance: -; CDR3nt: TGTGCCAGCAGTGAACTAAGGACTAACAATGAGCAGTTCTTC; CDR3aa: CASSELRTNNEQFF
d_gene: -; j_gene: TRBJ1-6; v_gene: TRBV9; abundance: many; CDR3nt: TGTGCCAGCAGCGTATATGAAACTTCGACTTTTAATTCACCCCTCCACTTT; CDR3aa: CASSVYETSTFNSPLHF
d_gene: -; j_gene: TRBJ1-1; v_gene: TRBV27; abundance: -; CDR3nt: TGTGCCAGCAGTTATAGACCTAGGAACACTGAAGCTTTCTTT; CDR3aa: CASSYRPRNTEAFF
d_gene: TRBD2; j_gene: TRBJ2-1; v_gene: TRBV6-2/TRBV6-3; abundance: -; CDR3nt: TGTGCCAGCAGTCTCAGAGCGGGGGAGCAGTTCTTC; CDR3aa: CASSLRAGEQFF
d_gene: -; j_gene: TRBJ1-1; v_gene: TRBV27; abundance: -; CDR3nt: TGTGCCAGCGGGGAGGCGGGGAACACTGAAGCTTTCTTT; CDR3aa: CASGEAGNTEAFF
d_gene: TRBD2; j_gene: TRBJ2-7; v_gene: TRBV27; abundance: -; CDR3nt: TGTGCCAGCAAGAGGGAAATAAGCGGGAGGGAGAACGAGCAGTACTTC; CDR3aa: CASKREISGRENEQYF
d_gene: TRBD2; j_gene: TRBJ2-7; v_gene: TRBV11-1; abundance: -; CDR3nt: TGTGCCAGCAGCTTAGCTAGCGGGGTGACCTACGAGCAGTACTTC; CDR3aa: CASSLASGVTYEQYF
d_gene: TRBD1; j_gene: TRBJ2-5; v_gene: TRBV24-1; abundance: -; CDR3nt: TGTGCCACCAGTGACTCAGGGGGCCGAGAGACCCAGTACTTC; CDR3aa: CATSDSGGRETQYF
d_gene: TRBD1; j_gene: TRBJ1-1; v_gene: TRBV2; abundance: -; CDR3nt: TGTGCCAGCAGGGGACAGGGGTTGGGCACTGAAGCTTTCTTT; CDR3aa: CASRGQGLGTEAFF
d_gene: -; j_gene: TRBJ1-5; v_gene: TRBV18; abundance: -; CDR3nt: TGTGCCAGCTCACTCGGGAGCCTGGGGAATCAGCCCCAGCATTTT; CDR3aa: CASSLGSLGNQPQHF
d_gene: TRBD2; j_gene: TRBJ2-3; v_gene: TRBV4-3; abundance: -; CDR3nt: TGCGCCAGCAGCCAAGACCCGCGGACTAGCGGGGGCACAGATACGCAGTATTTT; CDR3aa: CASSQDPRTSGGTDTQYF
d_gene: TRBD1; j_gene: TRBJ1-5; v_gene: TRBV9; abundance: few; CDR3nt: TGTGCCAGCAGCGTAACCCAGGGGGCGAATCAGCCCCAGCATTTT; CDR3aa: CASSVTQGANQPQHF
d_gene: TRBD1; j_gene: TRBJ1-2; v_gene: TRBV14; abundance: once; CDR3nt: TGTGCCAGCAGCTTGACAGGGGGCGGGTATGGCTACACCTTC; CDR3aa: CASSLTGGGYGYTF
d_gene: TRBD1; j_gene: TRBJ2-5; v_gene: TRBV18; abundance: -; CDR3nt: TGTGCCAGCTCGCGGGACAGGGGTCAACAAGAGACCCAGTACTTC; CDR3aa: CASSRDRGQQETQYF
d_gene: TRBD1; j_gene: TRBJ2-7; v_gene: TRBV6-5; abundance: -; CDR3nt: TGTGCCAGCAGTTACTCGCGGGACAGGTCCTACGAGCAGTACTTC; CDR3aa: CASSYSRDRSYEQYF
d_gene: TRBD1; j_gene: TRBJ1-1; v_gene: TRBV28; abundance: -; CDR3nt: TGTGCCAGCAGCCCGACAGGGCTGAACACTGAAGCTTTCTTT; CDR3aa: CASSPTGLNTEAFF
d_gene: TRBD1; j_gene: TRBJ1-3; v_gene: TRBV7-2; abundance: -; CDR3nt: TGTGCCAGCATCCCGGACAGGGGAAGAAACACCATATATTTT; CDR3aa: CASIPDRGRNTIYF
d_gene: -; j_gene: TRBJ1-5; v_gene: TRBV27; abundance: -; CDR3nt: TGTGCCAGCAGTTTAGGGGCGGACCATCAGCCCCAGCATTTT; CDR3aa: CASSLGADHQPQHF
d_gene: -; j_gene: TRBJ2-3; v_gene: TRBV5-8; abundance: -; CDR3nt: TGTGCCAGCAGCTTGGCCGCACTGCTTGCAGATACGCAGTATTTT; CDR3aa: CASSLAALLADTQYF
d_gene: TRBD2; j_gene: TRBJ2-3; v_gene: TRBV5-6; abundance: -; CDR3nt: TGTGCCAGCAGCTTGGCCGGACTAGCGGGGGGCCTAGGCTTAGATACGCAGTATTTT; CDR3aa: CASSLAGLAGGLGLDTQYF
d_gene: -; j_gene: TRBJ1-1; v_gene: TRBV15; abundance: -; CDR3nt: TGTGCCACCAGCAGAGGTCGGGGTTCGGGAGCTTTCTTT; CDR3aa: CATSRGRGSGAFF
d_gene: TRBD1; j_gene: TRBJ2-7; v_gene: TRBV7-6; abundance: -; CDR3nt: TGTGCCAGCAGGTCCGGGACAGGCCTAACCTACGAGCAGTACTTC; CDR3aa: CASRSGTGLTYEQYF
d_gene: -; j_gene: TRBJ1-3; v_gene: TRBV9; abundance: -; CDR3nt: TGTGCCAGCAGCGCTGGGGGGGCGGCCGGAAACACCATATATTTT; CDR3aa: CASSAGGAAGNTIYF
d_gene: -; j_gene: TRBJ2-5; v_gene: TRBV7-8; abundance: -; CDR3nt: TGTGCCAGCAGCTTAGTACTGGAGACCCAGTACTTC; CDR3aa: CASSLVLETQYF
d_gene: TRBD1; j_gene: TRBJ1-4; v_gene: TRBV18; abundance: -; CDR3nt: TGTGCCAGCTCACCGGGACAGGGGGCGATTAATGAAAAACTGTTTTTT; CDR3aa: CASSPGQGAINEKLFF
d_gene: -; j_gene: TRBJ2-4; v_gene: TRBV3-1/TRBV3-2; abundance: -; CDR3nt: TGTGCCAGCAGCCTAACAGGTCTCCTAGCCAAAAACATTCAGTACTTC; CDR3aa: CASSLTGLLAKNIQYF
d_gene: TRBD2; j_gene: TRBJ2-1; v_gene: TRBV10-1; abundance: -; CDR3nt: TGCGCCAGCAGTGAGTATCCTAGCGGGCTCTACAATGAGCAGTTCTTC; CDR3aa: CASSEYPSGLYNEQFF
d_gene: TRBD1; j_gene: TRBJ2-3; v_gene: TRBV28; abundance: -; CDR3nt: TGTGCCAGCCATCTAAGCCAGGGGGCTAGGGATACGCAGTATTTT; CDR3aa: CASHLSQGARDTQYF
d_gene: TRBD1; j_gene: TRBJ1-4; v_gene: TRBV28; abundance: once; CDR3nt: TGTGCCAGCAGGTACTCAGGGGGCGCTGAAAAACTGTTTTTT; CDR3aa: CASRYSGGAEKLFF
d_gene: TRBD1; j_gene: TRBJ1-2; v_gene: TRBV3-1/TRBV3-2; abundance: -; CDR3nt: TGTGCCAGCAGCCACCGACCCGGGACAGGTGGGGGCTACACCTTC; CDR3aa: CASSHRPGTGGGYTF
d_gene: TRBD1; j_gene: TRBJ1-4; v_gene: TRBV19; abundance: -; CDR3nt: TGTGCCAGTAGTATCAGGGGGCAAGAAAAACTGTTTTTT; CDR3aa: CASSIRGQEKLFF
d_gene: TRBD2; j_gene: TRBJ2-4; v_gene: TRBV7-8; abundance: -; CDR3nt: TGTGCCAGCAGCCTCACGCCGGGACTAGCGGGAGGGATTCAGTACTTC; CDR3aa: CASSLTPGLAGGIQYF
d_gene: -; j_gene: TRBJ1-5; v_gene: TRBV28; abundance: -; CDR3nt: TGTGCCAGCACCCACCCCCGTTACCGAGGGCATCAGCCCCAGCATTTT; CDR3aa: CASTHPRYRGHQPQHF
d_gene: TRBD1; j_gene: TRBJ2-7; v_gene: TRBV5-8; abundance: few; CDR3nt: TGTGCCAGCAGCTTGGGGGACAGGGAGTCCGAGCAGTACTTC; CDR3aa: CASSLGDRESEQYF
d_gene: -; j_gene: TRBJ2-5; v_gene: TRBV6-5; abundance: -; CDR3nt: TGTGCCAGCAGTTCGAGACTGGGGGCAGAGACCCAGTACTTC; CDR3aa: CASSSRLGAETQYF
d_gene: -; j_gene: TRBJ2-5; v_gene: TRBV28; abundance: -; CDR3nt: TGTGCCAGCAGCCGGACAGTTCAAGAGACCCAGTACTTC; CDR3aa: CASSRTVQETQYF
d_gene: -; j_gene: TRBJ1-1; v_gene: TRBV7-9; abundance: -; CDR3nt: TGTGCCAGCAGCCCCAACCGGGAAGCTTTCTTT; CDR3aa: CASSPNREAFF
d_gene: TRBD2; j_gene: TRBJ2-3; v_gene: TRBV27; abundance: -; CDR3nt: TGTGCCAGCAGTTTATCACCCCCAAGCGGGAGGCCCACAGATACGCAGTATTTT; CDR3aa: CASSLSPPSGRPTDTQYF
d_gene: -; j_gene: TRBJ1-2; v_gene: TRBV7-2; abundance: -; CDR3nt: TGTGCCAGCAGCTTAGCGCTGACAGACCTCTATGGCTACACCTTC; CDR3aa: CASSLALTDLYGYTF